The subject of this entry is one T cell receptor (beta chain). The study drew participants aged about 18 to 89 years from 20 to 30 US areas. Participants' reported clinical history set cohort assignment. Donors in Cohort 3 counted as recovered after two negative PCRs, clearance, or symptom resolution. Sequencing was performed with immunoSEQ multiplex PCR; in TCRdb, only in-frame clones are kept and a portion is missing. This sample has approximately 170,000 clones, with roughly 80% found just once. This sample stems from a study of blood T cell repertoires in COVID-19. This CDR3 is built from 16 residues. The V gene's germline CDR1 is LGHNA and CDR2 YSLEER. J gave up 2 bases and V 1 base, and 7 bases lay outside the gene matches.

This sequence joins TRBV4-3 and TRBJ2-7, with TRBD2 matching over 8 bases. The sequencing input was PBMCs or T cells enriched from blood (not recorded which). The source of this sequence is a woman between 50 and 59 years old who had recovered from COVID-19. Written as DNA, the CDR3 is TGCGCCAGCAGCCAAGCTACTAGCGGTTCTACCTACGAGCAGTACTTC. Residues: CASSQATSGSTYEQYF.